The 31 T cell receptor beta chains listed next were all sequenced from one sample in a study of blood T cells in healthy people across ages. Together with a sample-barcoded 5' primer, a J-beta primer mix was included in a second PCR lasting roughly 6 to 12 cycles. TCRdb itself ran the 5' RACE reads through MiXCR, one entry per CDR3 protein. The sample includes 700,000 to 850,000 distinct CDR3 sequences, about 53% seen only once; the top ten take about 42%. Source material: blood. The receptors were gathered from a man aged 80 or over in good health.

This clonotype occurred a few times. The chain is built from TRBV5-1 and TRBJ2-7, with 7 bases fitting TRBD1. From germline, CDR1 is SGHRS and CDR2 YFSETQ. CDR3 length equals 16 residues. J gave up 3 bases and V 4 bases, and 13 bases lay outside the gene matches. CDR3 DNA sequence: TGCGCCAGCAGCGCACAGACAGGGAAACCCCACTACGAGCAGTACTTC. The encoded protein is CASSAQTGKPHYEQYF.

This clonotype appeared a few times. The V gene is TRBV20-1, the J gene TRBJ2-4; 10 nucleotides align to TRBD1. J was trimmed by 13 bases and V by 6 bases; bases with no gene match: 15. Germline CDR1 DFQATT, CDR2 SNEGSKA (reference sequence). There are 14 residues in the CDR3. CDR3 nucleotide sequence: TGCAGTGCGAGACCGACAGGGGGCGAGAAAGGGCAGTACTTC. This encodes CSARPTGGEKGQYF.

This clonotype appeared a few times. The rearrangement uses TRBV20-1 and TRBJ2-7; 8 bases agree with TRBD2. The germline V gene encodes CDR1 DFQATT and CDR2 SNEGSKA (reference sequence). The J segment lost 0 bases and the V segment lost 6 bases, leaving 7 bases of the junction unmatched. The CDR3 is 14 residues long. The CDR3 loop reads CSAPSAGGSYEQYF. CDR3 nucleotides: TGCAGTGCCCCGTCGGCGGGAGGCTCCTACGAGCAGTACTTC.

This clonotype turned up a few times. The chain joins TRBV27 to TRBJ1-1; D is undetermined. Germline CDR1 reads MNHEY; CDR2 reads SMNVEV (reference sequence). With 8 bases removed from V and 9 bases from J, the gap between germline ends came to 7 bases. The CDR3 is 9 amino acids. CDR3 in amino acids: CASCPKAFF. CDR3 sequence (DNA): TGTGCCAGCTGCCCCAAAGCTTTCTTT.

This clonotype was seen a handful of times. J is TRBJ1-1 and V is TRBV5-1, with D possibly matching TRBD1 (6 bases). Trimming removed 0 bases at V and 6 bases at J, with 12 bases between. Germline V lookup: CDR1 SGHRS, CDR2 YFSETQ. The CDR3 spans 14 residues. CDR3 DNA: TGCGCCAGCAGCTTGGGGCAGGGGCGCGCTGAAGCTTTCTTT. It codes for CASSLGQGRAEAFF. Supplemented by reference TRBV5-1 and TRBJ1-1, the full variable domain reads KAGVTQTPRYLIKTRGQQVTLSCSPISGHRSVSWYQQTPGQGLQFLFEYFSETQRNKGNFPGRFSGRQFSNSRSEMNVSTLELGDSALYLCASSLGQGRAEAFFGQGTRLTVV.

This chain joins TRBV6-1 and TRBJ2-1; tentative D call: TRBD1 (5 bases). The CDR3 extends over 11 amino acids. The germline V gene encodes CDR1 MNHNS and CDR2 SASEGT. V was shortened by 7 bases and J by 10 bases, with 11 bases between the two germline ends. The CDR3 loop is CASTLSGEQFF. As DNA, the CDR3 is TGTGCCAGCACCCTTTCAGGGGAGCAGTTCTTC.

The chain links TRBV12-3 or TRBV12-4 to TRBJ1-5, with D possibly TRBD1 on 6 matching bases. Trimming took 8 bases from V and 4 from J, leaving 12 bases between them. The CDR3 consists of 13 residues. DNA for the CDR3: TGTGCCAGCGCTGACAGGAAGAATCAGCCCCAGCATTTT. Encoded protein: CASADRKNQPQHF.

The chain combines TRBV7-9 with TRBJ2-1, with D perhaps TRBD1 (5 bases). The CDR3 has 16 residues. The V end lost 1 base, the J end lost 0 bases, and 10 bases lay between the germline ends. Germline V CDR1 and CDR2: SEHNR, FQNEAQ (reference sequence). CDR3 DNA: TGTGCCAGCAGCTTAGGCGCGGACACCTCCTACAATGAGCAGTTCTTC. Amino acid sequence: CASSLGADTSYNEQFF.

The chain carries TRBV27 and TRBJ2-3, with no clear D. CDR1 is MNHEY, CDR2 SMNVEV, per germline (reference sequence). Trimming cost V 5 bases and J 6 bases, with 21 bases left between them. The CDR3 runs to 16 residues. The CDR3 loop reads CASSALVGLVRDTQYF. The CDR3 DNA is TGTGCCAGCAGTGCGCTGGTCGGTCTCGTTCGGGATACGCAGTATTTT.

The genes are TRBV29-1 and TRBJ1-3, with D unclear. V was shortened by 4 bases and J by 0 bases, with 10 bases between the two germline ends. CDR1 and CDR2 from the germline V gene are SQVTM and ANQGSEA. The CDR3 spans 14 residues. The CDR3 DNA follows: TGCAGCGTTGTATGGGTGAACTCTGGAAACACCATATATTTT. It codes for CSVVWVNSGNTIYF.

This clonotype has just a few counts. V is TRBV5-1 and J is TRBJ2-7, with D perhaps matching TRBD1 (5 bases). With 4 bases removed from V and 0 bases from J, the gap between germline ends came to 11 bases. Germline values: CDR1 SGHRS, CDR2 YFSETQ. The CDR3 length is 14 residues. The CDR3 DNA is TGCGCCAGCAGCCCAAGACAGTCCTCCTACGAGCAGTACTTC. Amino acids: CASSPRQSSYEQYF.

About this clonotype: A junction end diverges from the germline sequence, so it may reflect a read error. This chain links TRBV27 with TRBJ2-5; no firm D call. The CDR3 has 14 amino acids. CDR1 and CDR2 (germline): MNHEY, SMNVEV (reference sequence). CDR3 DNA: TGCGCCAGCAGAACCCCCGGGCAACCTAAGACCCAGTACTTC. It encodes CASRTPGQPKTQYF.

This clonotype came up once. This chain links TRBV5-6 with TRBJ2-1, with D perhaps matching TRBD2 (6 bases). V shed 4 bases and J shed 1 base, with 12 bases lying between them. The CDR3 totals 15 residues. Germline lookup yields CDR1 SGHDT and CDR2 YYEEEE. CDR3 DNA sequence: TGTGCCAGCAGCGATCAGCGGGTTTCCTACAATGAGCAGTTCTTC. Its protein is CASSDQRVSYNEQFF.

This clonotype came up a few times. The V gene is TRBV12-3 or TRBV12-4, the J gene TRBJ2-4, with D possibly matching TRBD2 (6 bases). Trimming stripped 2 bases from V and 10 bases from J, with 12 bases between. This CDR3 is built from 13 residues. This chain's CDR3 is CASSLRDGGIQYF. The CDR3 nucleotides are TGTGCCAGCAGTTTAAGGGACGGAGGGATTCAGTACTTC.

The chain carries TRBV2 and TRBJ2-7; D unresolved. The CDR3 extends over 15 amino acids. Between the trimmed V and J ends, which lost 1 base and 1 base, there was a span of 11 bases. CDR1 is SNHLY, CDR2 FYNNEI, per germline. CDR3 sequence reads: CASSEVVVGSYEQYF. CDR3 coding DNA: TGTGCCAGCAGTGAAGTGGTAGTTGGGTCCTACGAGCAGTACTTC.

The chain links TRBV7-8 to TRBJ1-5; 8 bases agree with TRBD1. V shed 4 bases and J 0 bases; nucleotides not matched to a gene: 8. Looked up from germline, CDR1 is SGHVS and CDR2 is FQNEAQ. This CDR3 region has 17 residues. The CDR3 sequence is CASSSYRGGASNQPQHF. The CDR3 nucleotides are TGTGCCAGCAGCTCGTACAGGGGGGGGGCTAGCAATCAGCCCCAGCATTTT.

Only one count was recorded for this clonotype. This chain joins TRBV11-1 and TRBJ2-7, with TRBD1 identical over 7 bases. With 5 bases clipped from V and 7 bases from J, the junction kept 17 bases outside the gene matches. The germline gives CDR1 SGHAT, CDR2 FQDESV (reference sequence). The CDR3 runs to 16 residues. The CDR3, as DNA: TGTGCCAGCAGCGTCTTCAACAGGGGTGGTAACAATGAGCAGTACTTC. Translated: CASSVFNRGGNNEQYF.

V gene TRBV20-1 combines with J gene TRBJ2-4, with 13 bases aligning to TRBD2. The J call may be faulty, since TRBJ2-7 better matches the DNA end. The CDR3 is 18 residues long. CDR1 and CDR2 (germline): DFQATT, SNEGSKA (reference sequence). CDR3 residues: CSARLPGTSGIGSYEQYF. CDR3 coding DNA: TGCAGTGCTAGACTTCCCGGGACTAGCGGGATAGGTAGCTACGAGCAGTACTTC.

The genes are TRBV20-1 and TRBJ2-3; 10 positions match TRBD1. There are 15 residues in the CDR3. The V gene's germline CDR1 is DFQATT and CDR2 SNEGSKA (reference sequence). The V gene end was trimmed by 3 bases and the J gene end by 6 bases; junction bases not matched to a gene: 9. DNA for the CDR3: TGCAGTGCTAGGGGCCGACAGGGGGCAAGGGATACGCAGTATTTT. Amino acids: CSARGRQGARDTQYF.

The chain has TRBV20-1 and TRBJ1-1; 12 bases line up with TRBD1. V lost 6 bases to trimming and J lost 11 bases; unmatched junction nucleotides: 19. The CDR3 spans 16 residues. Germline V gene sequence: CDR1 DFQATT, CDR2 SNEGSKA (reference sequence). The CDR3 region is CSAFPGTGGLNEVAFF. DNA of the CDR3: TGCAGTGCATTCCCCGGGACAGGGGGCCTCAATGAGGTCGCTTTCTTT.

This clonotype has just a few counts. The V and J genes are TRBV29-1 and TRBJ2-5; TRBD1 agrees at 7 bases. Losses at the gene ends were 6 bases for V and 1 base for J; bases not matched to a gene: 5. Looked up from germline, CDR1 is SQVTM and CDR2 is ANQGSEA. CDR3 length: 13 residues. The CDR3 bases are TGCAGCGTGCGGACAGGAGCCCAAGAGACCCAGTACTTC. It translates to CSVRTGAQETQYF.

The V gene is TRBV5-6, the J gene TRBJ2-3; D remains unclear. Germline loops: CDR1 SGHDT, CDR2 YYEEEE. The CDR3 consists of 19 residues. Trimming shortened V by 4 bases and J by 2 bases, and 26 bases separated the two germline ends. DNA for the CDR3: TGTGCCAGCAGCGGAGAGGTCCACCGGGCTCGCTCGGACACAGATACGCAGTATTTT. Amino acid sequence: CASSGEVHRARSDTDTQYF.

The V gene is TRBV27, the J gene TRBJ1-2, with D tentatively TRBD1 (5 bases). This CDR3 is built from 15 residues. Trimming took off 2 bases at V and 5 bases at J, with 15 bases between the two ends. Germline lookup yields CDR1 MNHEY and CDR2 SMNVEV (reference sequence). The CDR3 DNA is TGTGCCAGCAGTTTACAGGGTGGTTTTAGTTATGGCTACACCTTC. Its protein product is CASSLQGGFSYGYTF.

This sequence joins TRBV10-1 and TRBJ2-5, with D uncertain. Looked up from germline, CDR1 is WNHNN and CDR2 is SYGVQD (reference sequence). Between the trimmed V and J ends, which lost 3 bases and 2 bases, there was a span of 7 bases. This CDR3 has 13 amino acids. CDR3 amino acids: CASSESGQETQYF. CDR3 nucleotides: TGCGCCAGCAGTGAATCCGGGCAAGAGACCCAGTACTTC.

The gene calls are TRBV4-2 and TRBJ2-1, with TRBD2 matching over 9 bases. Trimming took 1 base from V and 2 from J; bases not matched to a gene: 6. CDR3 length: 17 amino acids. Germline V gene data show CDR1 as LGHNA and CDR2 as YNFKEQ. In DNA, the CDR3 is TGTGCCAGCAGCCAAGGAGGGGCGGGAGGGACCTACAATGAGCAGTTCTTC. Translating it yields CASSQGGAGGTYNEQFF.

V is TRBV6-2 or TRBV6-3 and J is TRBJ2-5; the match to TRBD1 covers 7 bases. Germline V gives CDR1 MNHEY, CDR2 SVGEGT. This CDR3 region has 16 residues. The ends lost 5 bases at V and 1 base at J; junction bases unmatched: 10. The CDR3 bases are TGTGCCAGCAGTCTGACACCCGGGACAGTCCAAGAGACCCAGTACTTC. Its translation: CASSLTPGTVQETQYF.

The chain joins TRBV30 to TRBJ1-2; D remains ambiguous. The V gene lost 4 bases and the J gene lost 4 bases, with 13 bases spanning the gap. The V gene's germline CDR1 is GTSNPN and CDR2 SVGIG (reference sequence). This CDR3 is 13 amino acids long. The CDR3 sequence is CAWTPRILYGYTF. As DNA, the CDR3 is TGTGCCTGGACCCCTAGGATCCTCTATGGCTACACCTTC.

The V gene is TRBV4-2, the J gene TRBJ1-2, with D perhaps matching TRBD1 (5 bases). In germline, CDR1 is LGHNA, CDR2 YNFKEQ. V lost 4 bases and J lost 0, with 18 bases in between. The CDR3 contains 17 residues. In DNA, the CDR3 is TGTGCCAGCAGCCCTACTTCCGGGGCCGATCCTAACTATGGCTACACCTTC. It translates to CASSPTSGADPNYGYTF.

The CDR3 DNA follows: TGTGCCAGCAGCCGACTAGCGACAACCTACGAGCAGTACTTC. This gives the protein CASSRLATTYEQYF. This chain uses TRBV5-5 with TRBJ2-4; 8 positions agree with TRBD2. The J call may be in error: the DNA end matches TRBJ2-7 better. Germline values: CDR1 SGHKS, CDR2 YYEKEE (reference sequence). The CDR3 totals 14 residues.

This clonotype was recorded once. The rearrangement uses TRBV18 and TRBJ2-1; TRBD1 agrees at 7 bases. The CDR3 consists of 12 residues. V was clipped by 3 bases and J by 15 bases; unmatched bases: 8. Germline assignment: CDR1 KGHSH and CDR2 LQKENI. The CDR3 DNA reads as TGTGCCAGCTCACCTTCTTCGCGACAGGGGTTCTTC. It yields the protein CASSPSSRQGFF.

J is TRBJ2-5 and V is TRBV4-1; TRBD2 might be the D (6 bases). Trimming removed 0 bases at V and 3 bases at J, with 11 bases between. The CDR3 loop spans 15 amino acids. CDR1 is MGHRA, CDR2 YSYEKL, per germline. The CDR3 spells CASSQDGVAEETQYF. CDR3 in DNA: TGCGCCAGCAGCCAAGATGGAGTAGCGGAAGAGACCCAGTACTTC.